This entry lists 25 T cell receptor beta chains sequenced from one sample in a study of shared clonotypes between healthy human individuals. Measured with immunoSEQ multiplex PCR; TCRdb has only the in-frame clones, and not every one. Among roughly 2.5 million clones, approximately 94% were seen once, and the ten largest hold 0.11% to 0.15%. The sample was naive CD4+ T cells sorted from blood. Stated subset: CD45RA+ positively selected. The receptors derive from a man aged 18-30 years in good health.

CDR3 residues: CASTPGTSNYGYTF. In DNA, the CDR3 is TGTGCCAGCACCCCCGGGACATCTAACTATGGCTACACCTTC. The chain has TRBV28 and TRBJ1-2; the D gene is possibly TRBD1 (6 bases). CDR3 length equals 14 residues. Trimming took off 7 bases at V and 0 bases at J, with 12 bases between the two ends. CDR1 MDHEN and CDR2 SYDVKM come from the germline V gene.

Only one count was recorded for this clone. The chain recombines TRBV7-2 with TRBJ2-5; D gene unclear. Germline values: CDR1 SGHTA, CDR2 FQGNSA. There are 18 residues in the CDR3. Trimming took 1 base from V and 0 from J, leaving 18 bases between them. The CDR3 region has the DNA TGTGCCAGCAGCTTAGTCTCTGCCCTGCTGGGGAACCAAGAGACCCAGTACTTC. It specifies CASSLVSALLGNQETQYF.

This rearrangement joins TRBV10-3 to TRBJ1-6; D possibly corresponds to TRBD1 (5 bases). Trimming removed 4 bases from V and 11 bases from J, with 9 bases in between. CDR1 is ENHRY and CDR2 is SYGVKD in the germline V gene. This CDR3 is 12 amino acids long. CDR3 loop: CAISAGFTPLHF. CDR3 bases: TGTGCCATCAGTGCAGGGTTTACACCCCTCCACTTT.

With respect to this clone: The junction and the germline gene differ at one end; a read error may be behind it. The chain employs TRBV5-4 and TRBJ2-5; D might be TRBD2 (7 bases). CDR3 length: 13 residues. Germline assignment: CDR1 SGHNT and CDR2 YYREEE (reference sequence). CDR3 in DNA: TGTGCCAGCGGCTTCAGGGGAGGGGAGACCCAGTACTTC. Its translation: CASGFRGGETQYF. Drawing the rest from reference TRBV5-4 and TRBJ2-5, the complete variable domain is ETGVTQSPTHLIKTRGQQVTLRCSSQSGHNTVSWYQQALGQGPQFIFQYYREEENGRGNFPPRFSGLQFPNYSSELNVNALELDDSALYLCASGFRGGETQYFGPGTRLLVL.

This clone was counted only a few times. V and J are TRBV10-1 and TRBJ1-1, with D hard to call. V dropped 6 bases and J dropped 3 bases, with 11 bases sitting between them. The CDR3 length is 13 residues. Germline V gives CDR1 WNHNN, CDR2 SYGVQD (reference sequence). The DNA of the CDR3 is TGCGCCAGCAGCGCCGCGGGGTACACTGAAGCTTTCTTT. As protein: CASSAAGYTEAFF.

The chain joins TRBV19 to TRBJ2-1; 9 positions match TRBD1. The CDR3 extends over 16 amino acids. With 3 bases clipped from V and 9 bases from J, the junction kept 12 bases outside the gene matches. The germline gives CDR1 LNHDA, CDR2 SQIVND (reference sequence). CDR3 sequence: CASSIILGQGTGEQFF. The CDR3 nucleotides are TGTGCCAGTAGTATCATTTTAGGACAGGGGACCGGTGAGCAGTTCTTC.

V and J are TRBV28 and TRBJ2-7; D uncertain. Germline V lookup: CDR1 MDHEN, CDR2 SYDVKM. Trimming removed 5 bases at V and 2 bases at J, with 19 bases between. This CDR3 has 16 amino acids. The CDR3 bases are TGTGCCAGCAGTCCTCCGACGAAGTCCGGAGCCTACGAGCAGTACTTC. Its translation: CASSPPTKSGAYEQYF.

This clone was picked up one time. The sample carries other DNA sequences with the same CDR3. The rearrangement joins TRBV7-2 to TRBJ2-7; D not resolved. V lost 1 base and J lost 2, with 9 bases in between. The CDR3 length is 14 residues. Germline CDR1 and CDR2: SGHTA and FQGNSA. The CDR3 nucleotides are TGTGCCAGCAGCTTAGAGGCAGGAACCTACGAGCAGTACTTC. The encoded protein is CASSLEAGTYEQYF.

The chain uses TRBV5-6 and TRBJ2-7, with D possibly being TRBD1 (6 bases). The germline gives CDR1 SGHDT, CDR2 YYEEEE. The ends were cut back, 1 base at V and 6 bases at J, with 14 bases in the middle. CDR3 size: 14 residues. The chain's CDR3 is CASSLTGSAIEQYF. The DNA for the CDR3 is TGTGCCAGCAGCTTGACAGGGTCCGCCATCGAGCAGTACTTC.

V gene TRBV11-2 combines with J gene TRBJ2-7; 11 bases map to TRBD2. Germline-derived CDR1 and CDR2 are SGHAT and FQNNGV. V shed 4 bases and J 11 bases; nucleotides not matched to a gene: 7. The CDR3 sequence is 13 residues long. The CDR3 loop is CASSSPGLAAEYF. The CDR3 nucleotides are TGTGCCAGCAGCTCACCGGGACTAGCGGCTGAGTACTTC.

This clone has more than one count but fewer than ten. The same CDR3 can be traced to other DNA sequences in this sample. The CDR3 loop reads CAWSGTAYGYTF. The CDR3 coding sequence is TGTGCCTGGAGTGGGACAGCCTATGGCTACACCTTC. The chain uses TRBV30 and TRBJ1-2; perhaps TRBD1 as D (6 bases). V was clipped by 1 base and J by 4 bases, with 7 bases between them. Germline CDR1 reads GTSNPN; CDR2 reads SVGIG (reference sequence). This CDR3 has 12 residues.

The J gene is TRBJ2-6, the V gene TRBV25-1, with D maybe TRBD2 (6 bases). V was clipped by 7 bases and J by 0 bases, with 13 bases between them. In germline, CDR1 is MGHDK, CDR2 SYGVNS. The CDR3 has 16 amino acids. Here the CDR3 reads CASTGVVGSGANVLTF. The CDR3 coding sequence is TGTGCCAGCACGGGGGTAGTAGGCTCTGGGGCCAACGTCCTGACTTTC.

This sequence joins TRBV15 and TRBJ1-5; the D is unclear. Trimming took off 0 bases at V and 0 bases at J, with 9 bases between the two ends. The CDR3 runs to 16 residues. CDR1 and CDR2 (germline): LNHNV, YYDKDF (reference sequence). The CDR3 region has the DNA TGTGCCACCAGCAGAGATCAAGGTGGTAGCAATCAGCCCCAGCATTTT. Protein: CATSRDQGGSNQPQHF.

This chain joins TRBV5-1 and TRBJ2-7; 8 positions agree with TRBD1. CDR3 length equals 15 residues. Germline V gene lookup returns CDR1 SGHRS and CDR2 YFSETQ. Trimming took 1 base from V and 0 from J; bases not matched to a gene: 3. CDR3 sequence (DNA): TGCGCCAGCAGCTTGAACACAGGGGGCTCCTACGAGCAGTACTTC. Encoded protein: CASSLNTGGSYEQYF.

The CDR3 is CASSPSLKETEAFF. CDR3 DNA sequence: TGTGCCAGTAGCCCCAGTCTTAAGGAAACTGAAGCTTTCTTT. The V call is TRBV19, the J call TRBJ1-1; D gene uncertain. This CDR3 has 14 residues. Trimming took off 6 bases at V and 5 bases at J, with 16 bases between the two ends. From germline, CDR1 is LNHDA and CDR2 SQIVND (reference sequence).

This CDR3 is CSVATGTGQETQYF. DNA for the CDR3: TGCAGCGTTGCGACCGGGACAGGCCAAGAGACCCAGTACTTC. This chain joins TRBV29-1 and TRBJ2-5; 8 bases agree with TRBD1. V gave up 4 bases and J gave up 1 base; unmatched junction bases: 5. The V gene's germline CDR1 is SQVTM and CDR2 ANQGSEA. This CDR3 contains 14 residues.

V gene TRBV25-1 combines with J gene TRBJ2-7; 8 bases match TRBD1. The V gene's germline CDR1 is MGHDK and CDR2 SYGVNS. J lost 12 bases, V lost 1 base, and 14 bases had no gene match. The length of the CDR3 is 15 residues. CDR3 region: CASSESGEAGGNRYF. The CDR3 coding sequence is TGTGCCAGCAGTGAATCTGGGGAGGCAGGGGGCAATCGGTACTTC.

V and J are TRBV7-3 and TRBJ2-1; D assignment may be TRBD1 or TRBD2 (6 bases each). V gave up 5 bases and J gave up 6 bases, with 20 bases separating them. Germline CDR1 is SGHTA and CDR2 is FQGTGA. The length of the CDR3 is 16 residues. The CDR3 protein is CASSAHPARGVNEQFF. The CDR3 DNA follows: TGTGCCAGCAGCGCCCACCCGGCAAGGGGGGTCAATGAGCAGTTCTTC.

The V and J genes are TRBV6-6 and TRBJ2-1; D is unresolved. The CDR3 is made up of 11 amino acids. From germline, CDR1 is MNHNY and CDR2 SVGAGI (reference sequence). V was pared by 6 bases and J by 5 bases, with 5 bases between. The CDR3 here is CASSGHNEQFF. The CDR3 DNA is TGTGCCAGCAGCGGGCACAATGAGCAGTTCTTC.

The chain recombines TRBV9 with TRBJ2-3; D ambiguous. CDR3 length: 13 residues. The germline gives CDR1 SGDLS, CDR2 YYNGEE. V shed 3 bases and J shed 2 bases, with 7 bases lying between them. CDR3 loop: CASSASYTDTQYF. The CDR3 nucleotides are TGTGCCAGCAGCGCATCATACACAGATACGCAGTATTTT. The entire variable domain, with the rest obtained from reference TRBV9 and TRBJ2-3, is as follows: DSGVTQTPKHLITATGQRVTLRCSPRSGDLSVYWYQQSLDQGLQFLIQYYNGEERAKGNILERFSAQQFPDLHSELNLSSLELGDSALYFCASSASYTDTQYFGPGTRLTVL.

This chain links TRBV28 with TRBJ2-1; 12 nucleotides line up with TRBD2. V shed 8 bases and J 2 bases; nucleotides not matched to a gene: 7. The CDR3 extends over 16 amino acids. CDR1 MDHEN and CDR2 SYDVKM come from the germline V gene. CDR3 sequence (DNA): TGTGCCAGCGGGGGAGGACTAGCGGGGCCCTACAATGAGCAGTTCTTC. Translating gives CASGGGLAGPYNEQFF.

The V gene is TRBV6-6, the J gene TRBJ2-3, with D possibly matching TRBD2 (6 bases). V gave up 10 bases and J gave up 0 bases, with 17 bases separating them. Germline lookup yields CDR1 MNHNY and CDR2 SVGAGI (reference sequence). CDR3 length: 15 amino acids. The CDR3: CATSIGGTSTDTQYF. Written as DNA, the CDR3 is TGTGCCACTTCCATCGGCGGGACTAGCACAGATACGCAGTATTTT.

This sequence joins TRBV5-1 and TRBJ2-1; TRBD2 matches 7 bases. Per germline, CDR1 SGHRS and CDR2 YFSETQ. The CDR3 covers 14 residues. After removal of 2 bases from V and 8 bases from J, the junction contained 7 bases not matched to a gene. CDR3 loop: CASSLGGSTHEQFF. CDR3 DNA sequence: TGCGCCAGCAGCTTAGGCGGGAGTACCCATGAGCAGTTCTTC.

The genes are TRBV7-9 and TRBJ2-3; a possible D gene is TRBD1 (5 bases). The germline CDR1 and CDR2 sequences are SEHNR and FQNEAQ (reference sequence). The V gene lost 1 base and the J gene lost 5 bases, with 10 bases spanning the gap. This CDR3 has 14 residues. CDR3 nucleotide sequence: TGTGCCAGCAGCTTAGTTCAGGGTAGAGATACGCAGTATTTT. Its translation: CASSLVQGRDTQYF.

The chain joins TRBV27 to TRBJ1-4, with D perhaps matching TRBD1 (6 bases). CDR1 and CDR2 (germline): MNHEY, SMNVEV (reference sequence). This CDR3 spans 15 amino acids. V was pared by 0 bases and J by 8 bases, with 13 bases between. The CDR3 region is CASSLSARGGEKLFF. Here the CDR3 DNA reads TGTGCCAGCAGTTTATCGGCCAGGGGAGGAGAAAAACTGTTTTTT. The whole variable domain, filled in from reference TRBV27 and TRBJ1-4, reads EAQVTQNPRYLITVTGKKLTVTCSQNMNHEYMSWYRQDPGLGLRQIYYSMNVEVTDKGDVPEGYKVSRKEKRNFPLILESPSPNQTSLYFCASSLSARGGEKLFFGSGTQLSVL.